These T cell receptor beta chains were read from a single sample in a study of a mutant IDH1 vaccine in newly diagnosed glioma. For these TCRs, the target antigens are not known. Profiling relied on immunoSEQ multiplex PCR, and the TCRdb table lists in-frame clones only, not all of them. This repertoire shows 60,000 or so clones, approximately 78% found once; its top ten account for approximately 8%. Sequenced material: PBMCs, taken from a glioma patient whose treatment included an IDH1 peptide vaccine. The receptor set was obtained from a woman aged 40 to 49 with glioma. Some clones in this sample may be carry-over from other donors' samples. Both conserved end residues are part of each CDR3. D genes are given only for firm matches. Expanded clones are given a class, and other clones once, few, many or no size at all.

D	V	J	size	CDR3	DNA
.	TRBV19	TRBJ2-2	.	CASSIRVANTGELFF	TGTGCCAGTAGTATTCGGGTTGCGAACACCGGGGAGCTGTTTTTT
TRBD1	TRBV5-4	TRBJ2-5	.	CASGVGTGIKTQYF	TGTGCCAGCGGTGTCGGGACAGGAATAAAGACCCAGTACTTC
.	TRBV7-6	TRBJ1-5	.	CASSLGGGNQPQHF	TGTGCCAGCAGCTTAGGGGGTGGCAATCAGCCCCAGCATTTT
.	TRBV4-1	TRBJ1-6	.	CASSHGGGLNSPLHF	TGCGCCAGCAGCCACGGGGGGGGGCTAAATTCACCCCTCCACTTT
TRBD1	TRBV9	TRBJ2-6	.	CASSHRTGDHPGANVLTF	TGTGCCAGCAGCCACCGGACAGGGGATCACCCTGGGGCCAACGTCCTGACTTTC
.	TRBV19	TRBJ2-1	.	CASNDRSNEQFF	TGTGCCAGTAATGACAGATCCAATGAGCAGTTCTTC
.	TRBV25-1	TRBJ1-1	few	CASSEWGAVNTEAFF	TGTGCCAGCAGTGAATGGGGGGCAGTTAACACTGAAGCTTTCTTT
TRBD1	TRBV30	TRBJ1-2	few	CACAAGGLDYGYTF	TGTGCCTGTGCCGCAGGGGGCTTGGACTATGGCTACACCTTC
.	TRBV9	TRBJ1-1	.	CASSGTDTLGVTEAFF	TGTGCCAGCAGCGGAACGGACACTCTTGGGGTCACTGAAGCTTTCTTT
.	TRBV5-1	TRBJ2-7	.	CASSPRGSYEQYF	TGCGCCAGCAGCCCAAGGGGCTCCTACGAGCAGTACTTC
.	TRBV2	TRBJ1-2	.	CAVTGGVNYGYTF	TGTGCCGTAACGGGGGGGGTTAACTATGGCTACACCTTC
TRBD2	TRBV5-4	TRBJ2-5	.	CASSLVSGLGSETQYF	TGTGCCAGCAGCTTGGTTTCGGGACTAGGGTCAGAGACCCAGTACTTC
.	TRBV7-3	TRBJ1-3	.	CASSLEGSGNTIYF	TGTGCCAGCAGCTTAGAGGGCTCTGGAAACACCATATATTTT
TRBD1	TRBV5-4	TRBJ2-2	.	CASSPRPSRGRNTGELFF	TGTGCCAGCAGCCCCAGGCCGTCGAGGGGGCGAAACACCGGGGAGCTGTTTTTT
.	TRBV6-4	TRBJ1-1	.	CASSATGLNTEAFF	TGTGCCAGCAGTGCTACGGGTCTGAACACTGAAGCTTTCTTT
TRBD1	TRBV5-6	TRBJ1-6	.	CASSSGTAGSYNSPLHF	TGTGCCAGCAGCTCTGGGACAGCTGGCTCCTATAATTCACCCCTCCACTTT
TRBD1	TRBV13	TRBJ1-4	.	CASSLSGLTGLDEKLFF	TGTGCCAGCAGCTTATCCGGGTTGACAGGGTTGGATGAAAAACTGTTTTTT
.	TRBV5-1	TRBJ2-7	.	CASTFLAGSGEQYF	TGCGCCAGCACCTTCCTTGCGGGGAGTGGTGAGCAGTACTTC
TRBD2	TRBV7-9	TRBJ2-3	.	CASSDLAGGRDTQYF	TGTGCCAGCAGCGACCTAGCGGGGGGGCGAGATACGCAGTATTTT
TRBD1	TRBV19	TRBJ2-6	.	CASSALTGAGANVLTF	TGTGCCAGTAGTGCGCTGACAGGGGCGGGGGCCAACGTCCTGACTTTC
TRBD1	TRBV4-1	TRBJ1-2	.	CASSDTGTGPYGYTF	TGCGCCAGCAGCGATACCGGGACAGGGCCCTATGGCTACACCTTC
.	TRBV2	TRBJ2-1	.	CASSARELYNEQFF	TGTGCCAGCAGTGCCAGAGAACTCTACAATGAGCAGTTCTTC
.	TRBV5-1	TRBJ1-4	.	CASSLAGTINEKLFF	TGCGCCAGCAGCTTGGCCGGGACGATAAATGAAAAACTGTTTTTT
.	TRBV21-1	TRBJ1-5	.	CASSTGDREYNQPQHF	TGTGCCAGCAGCACCGGGGACAGGGAGTACAATCAGCCCCAGCATTTT
.	TRBV10-3	TRBJ2-3	.	CAISGTPADTQYF	TGTGCCATCTCGGGGACTCCGGCAGATACGCAGTATTTT
.	TRBV7-8	TRBJ2-3	.	CASSLGGNSWTDTQYF	TGTGCCAGCAGCTTAGGGGGCAACTCTTGGACAGATACGCAGTATTTT
.	TRBV30	TRBJ2-1	.	CAWSLVGGEQFF	TGTGCCTGGAGTCTGGTAGGGGGAGAGCAGTTCTTC
.	TRBV5-4	TRBJ2-7	.	CASSFAGREQYF	TGTGCCAGCAGCTTCGCGGGGAGGGAGCAGTACTTC
.	TRBV2	TRBJ1-1	.	CASSEALLQKNTEAFF	TGTGCCAGCAGTGAAGCGCTTCTGCAGAAGAACACTGAAGCTTTCTTT
TRBD2	TRBV6-6	TRBJ2-1	.	CASSHVPGLVGQFF	TGTGCCAGCAGTCACGTCCCGGGACTAGTAGGTCAGTTCTTC
TRBD1	TRBV6-1	TRBJ1-4	.	CASSEDHRGLELFF	TGTGCCAGCAGTGAAGACCACAGGGGGTTAGAACTGTTTTTT
.	TRBV9	TRBJ2-1	.	CASSEGDRPNEQFF	TGTGCCAGCAGCGAGGGGGATAGGCCCAATGAGCAGTTCTTC
.	TRBV19	TRBJ1-1	.	CASMPEINTEAFF	TGTGCCAGTATGCCGGAGATTAACACTGAAGCTTTCTTT
.	TRBV5-1	TRBJ1-2	.	CASSLVGRVGGQDYGYTF	TGCGCCAGCAGCTTGGTGGGGCGAGTCGGAGGGCAGGACTATGGCTACACCTTC
TRBD1	TRBV11-3	TRBJ2-7	.	CASSRDRGHEQYF	TGTGCCAGCAGTAGGGACAGGGGCCACGAGCAGTACTTC
.	TRBV6-1	TRBJ1-5	.	CASSMTVDQPQHF	TGTGCCAGCAGTATGACAGTGGATCAGCCCCAGCATTTT
.	TRBV5-1	TRBJ1-4	.	CASSLFEMGKLFF	TGCGCCAGCAGCTTGTTCGAGATGGGAAAACTGTTTTTT
TRBD2	TRBV6-5	TRBJ2-2	.	CASSYSRRTSTGELFF	TGTGCCAGCAGTTACTCGCGACGGACTAGCACCGGGGAGCTGTTTTTT
.	TRBV6-6	TRBJ1-6	.	CASSYGGIGSPLHF	TGTGCCAGCAGTTACGGCGGAATTGGCTCACCCCTCCACTTT